The T cell receptor (beta chain) under discussion was sequenced for a study of T cell changes during pregnancy in multiple sclerosis. The method was immunoSEQ multiplex PCR; TCRdb's version includes in-frame clones alone and lacks a portion of them. The repertoire consists of about 30,000 clones, with roughly 90% occurring once and the leading ten covering roughly 0.6%. The CDR3 has 17 amino acids. CDR1 MNHEY and CDR2 SMNVEV come from the germline V gene (reference sequence). The V and J ends lost 3 bases and 5 bases respectively, with 19 bases between them. The chain employs TRBV27 and TRBJ2-2, with D perhaps TRBD2 (6 bases). The input for sequencing was CD4+ T cells from peripheral blood mononuclear cells, taken in the third trimester of pregnancy. The receptor was derived from a female donor in good health, enrolled as a control in a pregnancy study. The CDR3 loop is CASSFPGWRDGTGELFF. CDR3 DNA: TGTGCCAGCAGTTTCCCGGGGTGGCGGGATGGTACCGGGGAGCTGTTTTTT.